This paragraph reports one T cell receptor beta chain. Its specific antigen is unknown. No quality values exist for individual bases; no much larger clone is one base distant. Library creation used the immunoSEQ multiplex PCR assay. What TCRdb holds here is the immuneACCESS table cut down to in-frame rearrangements. Part of the clones is not present; checked against another copy, under half of the missing clones reflect an unresolved V gene, and the others are unexplained. Counted in this sample were over 150,000 clones; over 85% of them appeared once. Jointly, the top ten make up almost 1.5% of the sample. The data derive from a study of control samples from healthy donors and cancer patients (dated by TCRdb to between 2020 and 2021). V trim: 5 bases; J trim: 7 bases; unmatched bases: 5. CDR1 and CDR2 are read off the germline V gene as WSHSY and SAAADI. Spanning cysteine to phenylalanine, the CDR3 consists of 12 amino acids. CDR3 DNA is the only sequence kept; it has 36 bases, read in frame from the first base.

Sequenced input: blood. The sequence links TRBV10-2 to TRBJ2-7; TRBD1 agrees with 7 junctional bases. This TCR derives from a man aged 18 to 35 in good health. The DNA sequence is given as TGCGCCAGCAGTAAACAGGGGTGGGAGCAGTACTTC. Its protein product is CASSKQGWEQYF.